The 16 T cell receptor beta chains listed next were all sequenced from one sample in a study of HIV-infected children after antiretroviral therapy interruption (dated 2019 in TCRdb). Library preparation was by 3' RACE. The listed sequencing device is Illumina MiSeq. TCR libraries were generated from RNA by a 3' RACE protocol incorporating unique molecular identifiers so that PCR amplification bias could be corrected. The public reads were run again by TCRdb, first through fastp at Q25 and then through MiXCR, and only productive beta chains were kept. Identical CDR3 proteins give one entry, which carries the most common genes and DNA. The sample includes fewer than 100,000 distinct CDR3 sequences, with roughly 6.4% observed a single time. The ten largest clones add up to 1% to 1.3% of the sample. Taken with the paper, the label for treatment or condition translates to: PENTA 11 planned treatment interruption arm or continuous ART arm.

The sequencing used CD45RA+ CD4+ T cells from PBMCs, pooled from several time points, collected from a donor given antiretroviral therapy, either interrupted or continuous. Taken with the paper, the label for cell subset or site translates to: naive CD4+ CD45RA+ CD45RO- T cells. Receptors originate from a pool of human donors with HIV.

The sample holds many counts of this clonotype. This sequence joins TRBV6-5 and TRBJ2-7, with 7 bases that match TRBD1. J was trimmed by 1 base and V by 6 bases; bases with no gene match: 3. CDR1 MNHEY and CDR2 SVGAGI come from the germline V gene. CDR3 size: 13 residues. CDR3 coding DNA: TGTGCCAGCAGAAGACAGGGATCCTACGAGCAGTACTTC. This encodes CASRRQGSYEQYF.

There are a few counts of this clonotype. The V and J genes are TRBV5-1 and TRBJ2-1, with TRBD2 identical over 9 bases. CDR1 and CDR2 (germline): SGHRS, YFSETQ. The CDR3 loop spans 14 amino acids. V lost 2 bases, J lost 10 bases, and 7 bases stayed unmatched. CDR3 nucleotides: TGCGCCAGCAGCTTCTTGCGGGAGGGTTACGAGCAGTTCTTC. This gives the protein CASSFLREGYEQFF.

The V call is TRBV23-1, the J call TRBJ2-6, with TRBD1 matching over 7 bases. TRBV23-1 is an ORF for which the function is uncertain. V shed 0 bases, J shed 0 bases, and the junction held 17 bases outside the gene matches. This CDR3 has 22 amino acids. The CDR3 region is CASSQSKCRDSKPHSGANVLTF. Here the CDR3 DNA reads TGCGCCAGCAGTCAATCGAAGTGCCGGGACAGCAAACCGCACTCTGGGGCCAACGTCCTGACTTTC.

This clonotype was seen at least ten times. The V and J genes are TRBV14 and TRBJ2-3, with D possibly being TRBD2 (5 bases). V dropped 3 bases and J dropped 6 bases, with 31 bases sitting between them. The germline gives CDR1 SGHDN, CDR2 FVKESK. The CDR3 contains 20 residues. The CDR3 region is CASSQTMGSKFYERSDTQYF. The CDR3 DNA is TGTGCCAGCAGCCAGACGATGGGGAGCAAATTCTACGAAAGGAGTGATACGCAGTATTTT.

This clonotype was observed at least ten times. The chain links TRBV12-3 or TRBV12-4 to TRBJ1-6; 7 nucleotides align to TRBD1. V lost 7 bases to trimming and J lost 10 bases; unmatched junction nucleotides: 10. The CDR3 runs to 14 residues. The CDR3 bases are TGTGCCAGCACCCCCCGGCAGGGGGAATCACCCCTCCACTTT. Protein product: CASTPRQGESPLHF.

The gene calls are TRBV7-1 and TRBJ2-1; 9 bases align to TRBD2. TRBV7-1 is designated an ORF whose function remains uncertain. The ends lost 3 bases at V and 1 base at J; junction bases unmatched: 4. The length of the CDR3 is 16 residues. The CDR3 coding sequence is TGTGCCAGCAGCTCCTATAGCGGGGGTTCCTACAATGAGCAGTTCTTC. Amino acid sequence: CASSSYSGGSYNEQFF.

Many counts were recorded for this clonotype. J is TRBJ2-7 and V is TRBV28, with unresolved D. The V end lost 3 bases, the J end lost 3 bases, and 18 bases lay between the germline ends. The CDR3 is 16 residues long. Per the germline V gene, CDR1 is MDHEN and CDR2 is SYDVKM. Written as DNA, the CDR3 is TGTGCCAGCAGTTTGGGCCCCGAAGGGAAGATCTACGAGCAGTACTTC. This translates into CASSLGPEGKIYEQYF. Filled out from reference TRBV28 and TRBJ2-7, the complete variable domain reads DVKVTQSSRYLVKRTGEKVFLECVQDMDHENMFWYRQDPGLGLRLIYFSYDVKMKEKGDIPEGYSVSREKKERFSLILESASTNQTSMYLCASSLGPEGKIYEQYFGPGTRLTVT.

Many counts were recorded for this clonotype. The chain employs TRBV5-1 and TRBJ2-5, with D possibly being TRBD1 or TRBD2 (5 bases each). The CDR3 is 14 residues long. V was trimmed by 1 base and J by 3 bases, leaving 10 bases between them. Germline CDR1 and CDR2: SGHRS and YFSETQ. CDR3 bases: TGCGCCAGCAGCTTGAGGGACGGAAAAGAGACCCAGTACTTC. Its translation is CASSLRDGKETQYF.

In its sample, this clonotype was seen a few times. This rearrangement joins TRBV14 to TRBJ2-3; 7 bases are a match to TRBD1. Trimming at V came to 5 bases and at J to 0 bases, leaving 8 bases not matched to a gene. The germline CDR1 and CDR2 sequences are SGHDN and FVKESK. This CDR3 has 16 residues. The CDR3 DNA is TGTGCCAGCAGCAAGCATGAGGACAGGAGCACAGATACGCAGTATTTT. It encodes CASSKHEDRSTDTQYF.

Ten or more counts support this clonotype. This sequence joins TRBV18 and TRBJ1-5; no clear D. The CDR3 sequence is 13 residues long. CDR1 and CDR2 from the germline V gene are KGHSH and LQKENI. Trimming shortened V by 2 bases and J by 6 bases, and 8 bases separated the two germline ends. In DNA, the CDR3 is TGTGCCAGCTCACCAGCGGGCAGTCAGCCCCAGCATTTT. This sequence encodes CASSPAGSQPQHF. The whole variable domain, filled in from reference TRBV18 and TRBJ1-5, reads NAGVMQNPRHLVRRRGQEARLRCSPMKGHSHVYWYRQLPEEGLKFMVYLQKENIIDESGMPKERFSAEFPKEGPSILRIQQVVRGDSAAYFCASSPAGSQPQHFGDGTRLSIL.

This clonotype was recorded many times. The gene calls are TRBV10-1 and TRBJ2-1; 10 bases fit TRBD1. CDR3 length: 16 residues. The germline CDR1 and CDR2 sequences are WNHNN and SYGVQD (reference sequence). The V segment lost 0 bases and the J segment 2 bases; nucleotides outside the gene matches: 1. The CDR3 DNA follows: TGCGCCAGCAGTGAGTCTGGGACAGGGGCCTACAATGAGCAGTTCTTC. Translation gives CASSESGTGAYNEQFF.

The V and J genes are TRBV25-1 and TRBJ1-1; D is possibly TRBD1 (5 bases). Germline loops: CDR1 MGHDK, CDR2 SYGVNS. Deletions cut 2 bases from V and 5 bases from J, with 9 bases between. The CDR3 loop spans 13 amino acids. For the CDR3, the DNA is TGTGCCAGCAGTGAAATGGGGGTGACTGAAGCTTTCTTT. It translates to CASSEMGVTEAFF.

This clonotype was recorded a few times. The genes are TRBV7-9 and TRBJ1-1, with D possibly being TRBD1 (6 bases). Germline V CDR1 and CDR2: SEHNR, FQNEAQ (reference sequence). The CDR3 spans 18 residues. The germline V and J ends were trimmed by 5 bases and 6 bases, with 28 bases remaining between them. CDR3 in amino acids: CASSLSRPSGAGAAEAFF. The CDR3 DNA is TGTGCCAGCAGCCTTTCTCGCCCATCAGGGGCAGGGGCCGCTGAAGCTTTCTTT.

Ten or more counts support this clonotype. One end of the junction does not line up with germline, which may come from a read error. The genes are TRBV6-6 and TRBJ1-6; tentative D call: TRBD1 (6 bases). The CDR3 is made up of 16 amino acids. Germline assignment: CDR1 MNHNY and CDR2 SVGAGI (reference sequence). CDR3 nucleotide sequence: TGTGCCAGCGGTGATGCGGGACAATCCTATAATTCGCCCCTCTACTTT. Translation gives CASGDAGQSYNSPLYF.

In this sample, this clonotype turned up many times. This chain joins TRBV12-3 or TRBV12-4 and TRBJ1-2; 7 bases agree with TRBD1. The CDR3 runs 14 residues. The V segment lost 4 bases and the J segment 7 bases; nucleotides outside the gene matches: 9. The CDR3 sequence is CASSSDRVKVGYTF. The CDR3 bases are TGTGCCAGCAGTTCAGACAGGGTGAAAGTTGGCTACACCTTC.

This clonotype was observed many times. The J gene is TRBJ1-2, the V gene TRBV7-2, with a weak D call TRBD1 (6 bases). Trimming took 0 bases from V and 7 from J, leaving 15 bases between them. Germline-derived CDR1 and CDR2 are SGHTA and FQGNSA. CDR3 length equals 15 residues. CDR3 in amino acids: CASSLARGLTAGYTF. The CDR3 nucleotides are TGTGCCAGCAGCTTAGCCCGGGGGCTGACTGCTGGCTACACCTTC.